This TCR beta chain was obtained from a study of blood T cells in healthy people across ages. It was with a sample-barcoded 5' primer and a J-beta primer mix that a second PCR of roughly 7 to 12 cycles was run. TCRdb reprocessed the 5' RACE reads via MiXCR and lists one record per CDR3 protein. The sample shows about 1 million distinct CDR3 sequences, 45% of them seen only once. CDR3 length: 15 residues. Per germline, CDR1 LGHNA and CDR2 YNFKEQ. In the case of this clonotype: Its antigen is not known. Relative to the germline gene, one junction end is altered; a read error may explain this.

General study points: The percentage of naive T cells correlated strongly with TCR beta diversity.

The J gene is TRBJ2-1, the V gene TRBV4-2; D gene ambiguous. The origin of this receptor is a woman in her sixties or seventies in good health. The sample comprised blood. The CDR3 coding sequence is TGTGCCAGCGGCCAGGAGAGACTCCCGAAGAATGAGCAGTTCTTC. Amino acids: CASGQERLPKNEQFF.